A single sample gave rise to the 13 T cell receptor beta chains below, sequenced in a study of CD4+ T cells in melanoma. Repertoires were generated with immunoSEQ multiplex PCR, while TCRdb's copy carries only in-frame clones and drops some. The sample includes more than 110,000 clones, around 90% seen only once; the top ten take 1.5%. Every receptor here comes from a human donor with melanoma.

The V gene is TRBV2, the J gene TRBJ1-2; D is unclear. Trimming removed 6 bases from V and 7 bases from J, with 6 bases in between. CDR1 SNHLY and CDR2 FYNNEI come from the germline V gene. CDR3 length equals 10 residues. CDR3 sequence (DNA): TGTGCCAGCAGGGGGAGTGGCTACACCTTC. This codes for CASRGSGYTF. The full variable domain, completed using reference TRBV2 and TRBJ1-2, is EPEVTQTPSHQVTQMGQEVILRCVPISNHLYFYWYRQILGQKVEFLVSFYNNEISEKSEIFDDQFSVERPDGSNFTLKIRSTKLEDSAMYFCASRGSGYTFGSGTRLTVV.

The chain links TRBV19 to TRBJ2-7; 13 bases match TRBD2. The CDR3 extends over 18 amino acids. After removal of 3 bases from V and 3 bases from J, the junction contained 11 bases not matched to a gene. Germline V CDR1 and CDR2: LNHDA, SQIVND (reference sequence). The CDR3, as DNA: TGTGCCAGTAGTATTAGGGCTATCGGGACTAGCGGGGTCTACGAGCAGTACTTC. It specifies CASSIRAIGTSGVYEQYF. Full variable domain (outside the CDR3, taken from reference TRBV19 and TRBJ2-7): DGGITQSPKYLFRKEGQNVTLSCEQNLNHDAMYWYRQDPGQGLRLIYYSQIVNDFQKGDIAEGYSVSREKKESFPLTVTSAQKNPTAFYLCASSIRAIGTSGVYEQYFGPGTRLTVT.

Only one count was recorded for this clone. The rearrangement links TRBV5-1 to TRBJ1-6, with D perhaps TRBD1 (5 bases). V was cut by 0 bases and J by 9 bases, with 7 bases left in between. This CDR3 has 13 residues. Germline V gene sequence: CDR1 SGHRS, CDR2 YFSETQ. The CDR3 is CASSLAGGSPLHF. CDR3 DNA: TGCGCCAGCAGCTTGGCCGGGGGTTCACCCCTCCACTTT.

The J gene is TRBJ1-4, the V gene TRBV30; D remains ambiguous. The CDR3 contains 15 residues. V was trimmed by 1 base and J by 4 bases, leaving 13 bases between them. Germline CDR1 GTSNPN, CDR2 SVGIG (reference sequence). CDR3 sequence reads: CAWSGSRGGNEKLFF. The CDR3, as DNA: TGTGCCTGGAGTGGGTCCCGGGGTGGTAATGAAAAACTGTTTTTT.

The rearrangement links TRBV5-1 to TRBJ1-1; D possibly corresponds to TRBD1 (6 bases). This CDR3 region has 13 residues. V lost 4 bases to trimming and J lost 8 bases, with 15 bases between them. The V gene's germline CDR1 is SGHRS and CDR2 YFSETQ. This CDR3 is CASSPPDSMEAFF. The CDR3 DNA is TGCGCCAGCAGCCCGCCGGACAGTATGGAAGCTTTCTTT.

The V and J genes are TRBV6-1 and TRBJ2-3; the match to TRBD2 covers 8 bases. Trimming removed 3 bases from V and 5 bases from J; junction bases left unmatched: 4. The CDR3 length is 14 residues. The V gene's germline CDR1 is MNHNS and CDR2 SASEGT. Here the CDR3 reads CASSERGEGDTQYF. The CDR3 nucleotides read TGTGCCAGCAGTGAGCGGGGGGAAGGAGATACGCAGTATTTT.

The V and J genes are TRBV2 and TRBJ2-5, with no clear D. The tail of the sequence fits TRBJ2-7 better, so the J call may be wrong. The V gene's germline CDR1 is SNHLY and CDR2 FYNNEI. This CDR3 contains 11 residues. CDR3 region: CASRVYYEQYF. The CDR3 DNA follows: TGTGCCAGCAGGGTTTATTACGAGCAGTACTTC.

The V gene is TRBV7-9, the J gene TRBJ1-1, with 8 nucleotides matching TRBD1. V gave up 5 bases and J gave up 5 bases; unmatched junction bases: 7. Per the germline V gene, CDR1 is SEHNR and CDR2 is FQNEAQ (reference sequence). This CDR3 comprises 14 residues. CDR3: CASSPGQGWTEAFF. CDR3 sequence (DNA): TGTGCCAGCAGCCCCGGACAGGGTTGGACTGAAGCTTTCTTT.

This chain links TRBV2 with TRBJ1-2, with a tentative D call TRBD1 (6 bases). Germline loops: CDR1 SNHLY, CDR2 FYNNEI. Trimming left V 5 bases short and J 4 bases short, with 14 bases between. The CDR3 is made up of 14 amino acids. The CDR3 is CASSLDRTSYGYTF. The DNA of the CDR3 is TGTGCCAGCAGTCTGGACAGAACGAGCTATGGCTACACCTTC.

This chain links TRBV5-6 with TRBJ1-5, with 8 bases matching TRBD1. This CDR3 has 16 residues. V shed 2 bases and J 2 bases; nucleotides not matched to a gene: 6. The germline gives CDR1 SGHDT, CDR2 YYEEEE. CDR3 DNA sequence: TGTGCCAGCAGCTTCACAGGGGGAGGGGGCAATCAGCCCCAGCATTTT. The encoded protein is CASSFTGGGGNQPQHF.

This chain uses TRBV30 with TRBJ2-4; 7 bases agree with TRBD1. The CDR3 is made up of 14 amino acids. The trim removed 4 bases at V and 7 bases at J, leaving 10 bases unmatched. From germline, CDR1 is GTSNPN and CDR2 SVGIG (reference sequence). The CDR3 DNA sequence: TGTGCCTGGAACAGGGGATTTAGCTGGAACATTCAGTACTTC. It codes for CAWNRGFSWNIQYF.

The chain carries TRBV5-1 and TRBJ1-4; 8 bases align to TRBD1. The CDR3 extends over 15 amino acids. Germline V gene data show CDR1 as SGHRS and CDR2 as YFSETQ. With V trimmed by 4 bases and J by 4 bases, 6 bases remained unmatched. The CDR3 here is CASSRTGQDNEKLFF. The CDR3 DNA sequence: TGCGCCAGCAGCCGGACAGGGCAGGATAATGAAAAACTGTTTTTT.

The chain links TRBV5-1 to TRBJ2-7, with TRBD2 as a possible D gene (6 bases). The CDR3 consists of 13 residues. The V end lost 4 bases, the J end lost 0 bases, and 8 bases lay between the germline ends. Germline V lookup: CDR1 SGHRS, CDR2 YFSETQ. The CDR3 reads CASSTGVSYEQYF. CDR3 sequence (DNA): TGCGCCAGCAGCACGGGGGTCTCCTACGAGCAGTACTTC.